The 7 T cell receptor beta chains reported below all come from one sample, sequenced in a study of read filtering for tumor transcriptome and immune sequencing. This library used 300 to 500 ng RNA and molecular barcoded adaptors spanning alpha/delta and beta/gamma chains. TCRdb recomputed calls from the reads with MiXCR, one row per CDR3 protein. The repertoire consists of around 140,000 distinct CDR3 sequences, with about 12% occurring once and the leading ten covering just under 8.5%. Sequencing was performed on a population of CD138-negative cells sorted from bone marrow. These receptors were collected from a donor aged 40 or over with multiple myeloma.

The gene calls are TRBV4-1 and TRBJ2-1; D uncertain. The CDR3 is 14 residues long. CDR1 and CDR2 from the germline V gene are MGHRA and YSYEKL. Trimming stripped 3 bases from V and 0 bases from J, with 6 bases between. CDR3 bases: TGCGCCAGCAGCCAGAGAAGCTCCTACAATGAGCAGTTCTTC. Its protein product is CASSQRSSYNEQFF.

This clonotype was seen repeatedly, ten times or more. This chain uses TRBV10-3 with TRBJ2-7; 7 bases match TRBD1. Trimming removed 3 bases from V and 3 bases from J; junction bases left unmatched: 5. The CDR3 covers 14 residues. Germline-derived CDR1 and CDR2 are ENHRY and SYGVKD. The CDR3 coding sequence is TGTGCCATCAGTGAAAGGGACAGTTTCTACGAGCAGTACTTC. Protein: CAISERDSFYEQYF.

This clonotype was observed many times. V is TRBV24-1 and J is TRBJ2-1; D may be TRBD1 or TRBD2 (6 bases each). This CDR3 has 16 amino acids. V shed 3 bases and J shed 1 base, with 12 bases lying between them. Germline V gene sequence: CDR1 KGHDR, CDR2 SFDVKD. The CDR3, as DNA: TGTGCCACCAGTGATCCCCAGGGGAGGTCCTACAATGAGCAGTTCTTC. Its translation: CATSDPQGRSYNEQFF.

This sequence joins TRBV10-3 and TRBJ1-5; tentative D call: TRBD1 (6 bases). The length of the CDR3 is 16 residues. The ends were cut back, 4 bases at V and 2 bases at J, with 15 bases in the middle. The V gene's germline CDR1 is ENHRY and CDR2 SYGVKD. CDR3 region: CAISGGRGRGNQPQHF. DNA for the CDR3: TGTGCCATCAGTGGGGGTCGGGGGCGAGGCAATCAGCCCCAGCATTTT.

This clonotype was seen at least ten times. V usage is TRBV7-9 and J usage is TRBJ2-3; no definite D call. This CDR3 spans 14 amino acids. Per germline, CDR1 SEHNR and CDR2 FQNEAQ (reference sequence). V lost 2 bases, J lost 4 bases, and 10 bases lay in between. CDR3 residues: CASSLSMGPDTQYF. The CDR3 DNA is TGTGCCAGCAGCTTATCCATGGGCCCAGATACGCAGTATTTT.

A word on this clonotype: A much larger clone is a single base away; this may be a read error. V gene TRBV15 combines with J gene TRBJ2-1; no reliable D call. The CDR3 runs to 12 residues. Germline V CDR1 and CDR2: LNHNV, YYDKDF (reference sequence). DNA for the CDR3: TGTGCCACCAGCAAAGTTGGCAATGAGCAGTCCTTC. It encodes CATSKVGNEQSF.

Regarding this clonotype: A much larger clone sits a single nucleotide away, making a read error possible. The J gene is TRBJ2-7, the V gene TRBV27, with 7 bases lining up with TRBD1. The CDR3 has 14 amino acids. Germline-derived CDR1 and CDR2 are MNHEY and SMNVEV (reference sequence). With V trimmed by 5 bases and J by 6 bases, 10 bases remained unmatched. The DNA of the CDR3 is TGTGCCAGCAGTGTAGAAGGGACAGCTACCGAGCAGTACTTC. Protein sequence: CASSVEGTATEQYF.